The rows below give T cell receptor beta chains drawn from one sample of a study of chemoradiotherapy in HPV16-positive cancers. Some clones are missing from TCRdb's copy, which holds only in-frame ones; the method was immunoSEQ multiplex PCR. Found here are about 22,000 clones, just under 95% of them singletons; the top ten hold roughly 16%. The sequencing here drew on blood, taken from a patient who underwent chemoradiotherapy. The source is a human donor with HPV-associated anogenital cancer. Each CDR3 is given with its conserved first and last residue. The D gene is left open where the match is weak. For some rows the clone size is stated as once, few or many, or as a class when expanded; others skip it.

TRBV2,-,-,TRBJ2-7,TGTGCCAGCAGTGTCACCCGAGCCAGGAGCGAGCAGTACTTC,CASSVTRARSEQYF
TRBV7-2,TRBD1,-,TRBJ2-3,TGTGCCAGCAGCGGACAGGGGAGAGCAGATACGCAGTATTTT,CASSGQGRADTQYF
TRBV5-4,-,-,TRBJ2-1,TGTGCCAGCAGCTTAGGGGGTGAGCAGTTCTTC,CASSLGGEQFF
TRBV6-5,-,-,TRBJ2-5,TGTGCCAGCAGTTACTCGAAAGGGGGGAAAGAGACCCAGTACTTC,CASSYSKGGKETQYF
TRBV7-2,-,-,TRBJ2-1,TGTGCCAGCAGCTTAGTCCTGGGGCGGATTAGCAATGAGCAGTTCTTC,CASSLVLGRISNEQFF
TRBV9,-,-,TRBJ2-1,TGTGCCAGCAGCGTAGACGGCGGGACCAGGCAACAGGAGTTCTTC,CASSVDGGTRQQEFF
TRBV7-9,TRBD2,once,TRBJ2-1,TGTGCCAGCCAACTTAGCGGGGGGGGCAATGAGCAGTTCTTC,CASQLSGGGNEQFF
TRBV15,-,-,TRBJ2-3,TGTGCCACCAGCAGAGTGGGAGAGCGCGCAGATACGCAGTATTTT,CATSRVGERADTQYF
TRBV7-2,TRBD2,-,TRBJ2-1,TGTGCCAGCAGCTACCAAGCGGGGGGGCCGTGGAATGAGCAGTTCTTC,CASSYQAGGPWNEQFF
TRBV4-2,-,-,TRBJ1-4,TGTGCCAGCAGCCAAGATCCGGCAGGATCCGTAGTAGAAAAACTGTTTTTT,CASSQDPAGSVVEKLFF
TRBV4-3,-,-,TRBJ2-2,TGCGCCAGCAGCCAAGAGCGCGGCGGGGAGCTGTTTTTT,CASSQERGGELFF
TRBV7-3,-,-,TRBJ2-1,TGTGCCAGCAGCTTATCCGGGAGTGATGAGCAGTTCTTC,CASSLSGSDEQFF
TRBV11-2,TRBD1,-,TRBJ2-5,TGTGCCAGCAGCTCGGACAGGGGGGAGACCCAGTACTTC,CASSSDRGETQYF
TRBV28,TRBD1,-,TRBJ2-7,TGTGCCAGCAGTAGTACCGGGACAGGGTCCTACGAGCAGTACTTC,CASSSTGTGSYEQYF
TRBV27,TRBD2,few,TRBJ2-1,TGTGCCAGCAGTCCTCGGGTAGCGGGGAACAATGAGCAGTTCTTC,CASSPRVAGNNEQFF
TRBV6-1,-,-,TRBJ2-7,TGTGCCAGCAGTAGTCGAACGGGTCTCGAGCAGTACTTC,CASSSRTGLEQYF
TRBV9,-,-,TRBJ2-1,TGTGCCAGCAGCGTGGTCTCCTCCTACAATGAGCAGTTCTTC,CASSVVSSYNEQFF
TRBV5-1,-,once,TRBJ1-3,TGCGCCAGCAGCTTCGAGGCTGGAAACACCATATATTTT,CASSFEAGNTIYF
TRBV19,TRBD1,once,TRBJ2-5,TGTGCCAGTAGAAACAGGGGGCGAGGAGAGACCCAGTACTTC,CASRNRGRGETQYF
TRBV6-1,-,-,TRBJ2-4,TGTGCCAGCAGTGAAGCAGGACAAGGGGGGGACATTCAGTACTTC,CASSEAGQGGDIQYF
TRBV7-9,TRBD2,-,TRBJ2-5,TGTGCCAGCAGCTTCTGGGCGGGAGGGCTGGAGACCCAGTACTTC,CASSFWAGGLETQYF
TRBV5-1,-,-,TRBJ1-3,TGCGCCAGCAGCCGGGGTGATCGGTCCACCATATATTTT,CASSRGDRSTIYF
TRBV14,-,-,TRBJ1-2,TGTGCCAGCAGCCAAGACGGGAGTCCGGGTGATGGCTACACCTTC,CASSQDGSPGDGYTF
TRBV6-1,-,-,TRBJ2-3,TGTGCCAGCACCGGCACAGATACGCAGTATTTT,CASTGTDTQYF
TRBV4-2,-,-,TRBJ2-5,TGTGCCAGCAGCCAAGAGTCAGGGGTGGAGACCCAGTACTTC,CASSQESGVETQYF
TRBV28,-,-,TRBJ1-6,TGTGCCAGCCGGAGGGGGGGCTCAATATCACCCCTCCACTTT,CASRRGGSISPLHF
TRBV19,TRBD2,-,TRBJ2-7,TGTGCCAGTAGTATCCTAGCGGGGGCCTACGAGCAGTACTTC,CASSILAGAYEQYF
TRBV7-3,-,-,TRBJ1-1,TGTGCCAGCAGCTTTAACCCGACCATGAACACTGAAGCTTTCTTT,CASSFNPTMNTEAFF
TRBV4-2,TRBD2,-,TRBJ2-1,TGTGCCAGCAGCTTGTCTCTAGTAGCGGGAGCGGACAATGAGCAGTTCTTC,CASSLSLVAGADNEQFF
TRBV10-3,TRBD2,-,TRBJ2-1,TGTGCCATCAGCGGGACTAGTAACAATGAGCAGTTCTTC,CAISGTSNNEQFF
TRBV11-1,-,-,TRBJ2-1,TGTGCCAGCAGCTTAACGGGGAGCTACAATGAGCAGTTCTTC,CASSLTGSYNEQFF